These 15 T cell receptor beta chains share one sample of origin, sequenced in a study of control samples from healthy donors and cancer patients (dated by TCRdb to 2019 to 2021). Libraries were constructed by the immunoSEQ multiplex PCR assay. Not all clones reach the TCRdb copy of this immuneACCESS table, which keeps in-frame sequences only. Checked studies attribute under half of the gap to unresolved V genes and leave the rest unexplained. This sample holds about 180,000 clones; 90% to 95% were observed only once. The ten most abundant clones make up roughly 1.3% of the sample. Sequencing was carried out using blood. Source of these receptors: a man aged 25-40 years in good health.

The chain couples TRBV7-8 to TRBJ2-7; D might be TRBD1 (6 bases). Trimming left V 7 bases short and J 3 bases short, with 16 bases between. The CDR3 runs to 14 residues. Germline assignment: CDR1 SGHVS and CDR2 FQNEAQ. The CDR3 DNA reads TGTGCCAGCACATTCCGGGACATTATCTACGAGCAGTACTTC. It specifies CASTFRDIIYEQYF.

There are a few counts of this clone. This chain connects TRBV12-3 or TRBV12-4 to TRBJ2-3; the D is unclear. Trimming took off 6 bases at V and 1 base at J, with 5 bases between the two ends. This CDR3 has 12 residues. The CDR3, as DNA: TGTGCCAGCAGGAGAGGCACAGATACGCAGTATTTT. Protein: CASRRGTDTQYF.

The chain joins TRBV5-6 to TRBJ1-2; no firm D call. Germline V gene lookup returns CDR1 SGHDT and CDR2 YYEEEE. V dropped 4 bases and J dropped 8 bases, with 12 bases sitting between them. The CDR3 consists of 12 residues. The chain's CDR3 is CASSPSIGGYTF. The CDR3 region has the DNA TGTGCCAGCAGCCCGTCGATTGGCGGCTACACCTTC.

In its sample, this clone was seen many times. CDR3 in DNA: TGTGCCAGCAGCTCGACCGGGACAGGGGGTTATTCGGAGCAGTACTTC. Protein product: CASSSTGTGGYSEQYF. The V call is TRBV7-9, the J call TRBJ2-7; 11 positions match TRBD1. This CDR3 contains 16 residues. Germline lookup yields CDR1 SEHNR and CDR2 FQNEAQ (reference sequence). V shed 4 bases and J 7 bases; nucleotides not matched to a gene: 12. Full variable domain (outside the CDR3, taken from reference TRBV7-9 and TRBJ2-7): DTGVSQNPRHKITKRGQNVTFRCDPISEHNRLYWYRQTLGQGPEFLTYFQNEAQLEKSRLLSDRFSAERPKGSFSTLEIQRTEQGDSAMYLCASSSTGTGGYSEQYFGPGTRLTVT.

This clone was seen just once. The chain carries TRBV5-4 and TRBJ2-1, with D perhaps given as TRBD1 or TRBD2 (6 bases each). There are 15 residues in the CDR3. Germline V gene data show CDR1 as SGHNT and CDR2 as YYREEE (reference sequence). Trimming removed 3 bases at V and 7 bases at J, with 17 bases between. This chain's CDR3 is CASSWTGAVGNEQFF. CDR3 DNA: TGTGCCAGCAGCTGGACGGGGGCCGTGGGGAATGAGCAGTTCTTC.

This clone was detected once. V gene TRBV2 combines with J gene TRBJ2-5; D gene unclear. CDR3 length equals 10 residues. The V end was cut by 7 bases, the J end by 4 bases, with 4 bases between. Germline V lookup: CDR1 SNHLY, CDR2 FYNNEI. This CDR3 reads CASKRETQYF. CDR3 nucleotide sequence: TGTGCCAGCAAGCGAGAGACCCAGTACTTC.

This clone is a singleton in its sample. V usage is TRBV10-1 and J usage is TRBJ2-2; D call uncertain. The CDR3 runs 14 residues. Germline V CDR1 and CDR2: WNHNN, SYGVQD (reference sequence). V lost 3 bases and J 4 bases, leaving 9 bases between the germline ends. The DNA for the CDR3 is TGCGCCAGCAGTGATCGATCCGGCACCGGGGAGCTGTTTTTT. This sequence encodes CASSDRSGTGELFF.

The chain joins TRBV11-2 to TRBJ1-1; D not resolved. Trimming took off 5 bases at V and 11 bases at J, with 18 bases between the two ends. Germline V CDR1 and CDR2: SGHAT, FQNNGV. This CDR3 region has 13 residues. The CDR3 DNA reads TGTGCCAGCAGCCCTACGCTGGAGATGAATGCTTTCTTT. It codes for CASSPTLEMNAFF.

The rearrangement links TRBV14 to TRBJ1-6; D uncertain. The CDR3 consists of 15 residues. The germline V and J ends were trimmed by 3 bases and 5 bases, with 11 bases remaining between them. Looked up from germline, CDR1 is SGHDN and CDR2 is FVKESK. Here the CDR3 reads CASSQRTGNNSPLHF. The CDR3 DNA reads as TGTGCCAGCAGCCAGAGGACGGGGAATAATTCACCCCTCCACTTT.

This clone was seen just once. At one end the junction does not follow the germline gene, possibly because of a read error. The chain carries TRBV27 and TRBJ2-3; 15 nucleotides agree with TRBD2. Germline CDR1 and CDR2: MNHEY and SMNVEV (reference sequence). The CDR3 has 13 amino acids. This chain's CDR3 is CASVGTSGGLSLF. The CDR3 coding sequence is TGTGCCAGCGTCGGGACTAGCGGGGGGCTGAGCCTATTT.

The CDR3 region has the DNA TGTGCCAGCAGCCCAGACAGGGGCGGGAACACCGGGGAGCTGTTTTTT. Translation: CASSPDRGGNTGELFF. The chain employs TRBV7-9 and TRBJ2-2; 8 positions agree with TRBD1. Trimming removed 5 bases from V and 1 base from J; junction bases left unmatched: 6. Germline CDR1 and CDR2: SEHNR and FQNEAQ (reference sequence). The CDR3 is 16 amino acids.

This clone has more than one count but fewer than ten. The genes are TRBV6-1 and TRBJ2-1, with D tentatively TRBD1 or TRBD2 (5 bases each). V dropped 2 bases and J dropped 1 base, with 12 bases sitting between them. The CDR3 is 16 residues long. The germline gives CDR1 MNHNS, CDR2 SASEGT. The CDR3 region is CASSERRGDSYNEQFF. Written as DNA, the CDR3 is TGTGCCAGCAGTGAACGACGAGGGGATTCCTACAATGAGCAGTTCTTC.

The CDR3 sequence is CATSDPHTEAFF. Written as DNA, the CDR3 is TGTGCCACCAGTGATCCTCACACTGAAGCTTTCTTT. This chain uses TRBV24-1 with TRBJ1-1; D unclear. V shed 3 bases and J shed 3 bases, with 4 bases lying between them. Germline values: CDR1 KGHDR, CDR2 SFDVKD. The CDR3 is 12 amino acids.

The rearrangement links TRBV1 to TRBJ1-5; TRBD1, the table's D call, lacks a check against the DNA. TRBV1 is flagged as a pseudogene. The CDR3 is 14 residues long. The CDR3 spells CTSSPDRDGQPQHF. CDR3 coding DNA: TGCACCAGCAGCCCGGACAGGGACGGACAGCCCCAGCATTTT.

This chain uses TRBV27 with TRBJ1-2; no definite D call. This CDR3 has 14 amino acids. Germline values: CDR1 MNHEY, CDR2 SMNVEV (reference sequence). Trimming shortened V by 2 bases and J by 4 bases, and 11 bases separated the two germline ends. For the CDR3, the DNA is TGTGCCAGCAGTTTAAGGTTTGGCGGCTATGGCTACACCTTC. It encodes CASSLRFGGYGYTF.